What follows are 13 T cell receptor beta chains derived from one specimen sequenced in a study of shared clonotypes between healthy human individuals. The protocol was immunoSEQ multiplex PCR, while the TCRdb copy is restricted to in-frame clones and leaves out a portion. The sample lists some 2,400,000 clones, more than 90% occurring once. The sequencing input was naive CD4+ T cells sorted from blood. Subset meaning: CD45RA+ positively selected. The receptors shown here come from a man aged 18 to 35 in good health.

The chain carries TRBV4-3 and TRBJ2-3; the D is unclear. The V and J ends lost 0 bases and 4 bases respectively, with 8 bases between them. Germline CDR1 and CDR2: LGHNA and YSLEER. The CDR3 has 14 amino acids. Here the CDR3 reads CASSQDGVPDTQYF. The CDR3 DNA sequence: TGCGCCAGCAGCCAAGATGGGGTCCCAGATACGCAGTATTTT.

In DNA form, the CDR3 reads TGTGCCAGCAGGACAGGGACAGGGGAATCCTACGAGCAGTACTTC. It specifies CASRTGTGESYEQYF. The V call is TRBV5-5, the J call TRBJ2-7; TRBD1 matches at 10 bases. Germline trimming cut 5 bases from V and 1 base from J; bases unmatched to any gene: 6. Germline-derived CDR1 and CDR2 are SGHKS and YYEKEE (reference sequence). CDR3 length equals 15 residues. The complete variable domain, with remaining parts taken from reference TRBV5-5 and TRBJ2-7, reads DAGVTQSPTHLIKTRGQQVTLRCSPISGHKSVSWYQQVLGQGPQFIFQYYEKEERGRGNFPDRFSARQFPNYSSELNVNALLLGDSALYLCASRTGTGESYEQYFGPGTRLTVT.

The table lists this clone with a count of one. The V gene is TRBV6-1, the J gene TRBJ2-3; D is undetermined. The length of the CDR3 is 15 residues. Trimming removed 6 bases at V and 0 bases at J, with 13 bases between. CDR1 and CDR2 (germline): MNHNS, SASEGT. CDR3 residues: CASRPERLSTDTQYF. CDR3 sequence (DNA): TGTGCCAGCAGACCAGAGCGCCTAAGCACAGATACGCAGTATTTT.

The V call is TRBV15, the J call TRBJ1-5; a weak D match, TRBD1 (5 bases). Trimming removed 5 bases from V and 2 bases from J, with 13 bases in between. CDR1 is LNHNV and CDR2 is YYDKDF in the germline V gene (reference sequence). This CDR3 comprises 15 residues. This chain's CDR3 is CATSVGPQGNQPQHF. The CDR3 region has the DNA TGTGCCACCAGCGTAGGTCCACAGGGCAATCAGCCCCAGCATTTT.

The V gene is TRBV7-6, the J gene TRBJ1-2; TRBD1 matches at 10 bases. The CDR3 is 14 amino acids. Germline V gene sequence: CDR1 SGHVS, CDR2 FNYEAQ. J was trimmed by 7 bases and V by 5 bases; bases with no gene match: 7. CDR3 nucleotide sequence: TGTGCCAGCAGCCCTCCCGGACAGGGGGGTGGCTACACCTTC. This codes for CASSPPGQGGGYTF.

The J gene is TRBJ1-6, the V gene TRBV19; tentative D call: TRBD1 (6 bases). Per the germline V gene, CDR1 is LNHDA and CDR2 is SQIVND (reference sequence). The CDR3 extends over 14 amino acids. V was shortened by 8 bases and J by 7 bases, with 15 bases between the two germline ends. CDR3 in amino acids: CASGQYALNSPLHF. CDR3 sequence (DNA): TGTGCCAGTGGACAGTACGCCCTGAATTCACCCCTCCACTTT.

The chain has TRBV10-1 and TRBJ1-1, with D perhaps TRBD1 (6 bases). The V gene lost 7 bases and the J gene lost 1 base, with 10 bases spanning the gap. The CDR3 extends over 13 amino acids. CDR1 is WNHNN, CDR2 SYGVQD, per germline (reference sequence). The DNA for the CDR3 is TGCGCCAGCAAGCAGGGGAGGAACACTGAAGCTTTCTTT. This codes for CASKQGRNTEAFF.

The rearrangement uses TRBV30 and TRBJ1-1, with a weak D call TRBD1 (5 bases). Trimming stripped 4 bases from V and 6 bases from J, with 9 bases between. In germline, CDR1 is GTSNPN, CDR2 SVGIG (reference sequence). The CDR3 is 11 amino acids. The CDR3 DNA is TGTGCCTGGACCCCGACAGCTGAAGCTTTCTTT. This codes for CAWTPTAEAFF.

This chain joins TRBV6-5 and TRBJ2-2; the D is unclear. The CDR3 has 15 amino acids. V was cut by 4 bases and J by 4 bases, with 13 bases left in between. Germline V gives CDR1 MNHEY, CDR2 SVGAGI. The CDR3 DNA follows: TGTGCCAGCAGTTCCCCGGCGGCAGGCACCGGGGAGCTGTTTTTT. Its protein is CASSSPAAGTGELFF.

A single count supports this clone. The chain joins TRBV7-9 to TRBJ1-1; maybe TRBD1 (6 bases). This CDR3 contains 14 residues. V lost 5 bases and J 4 bases, leaving 14 bases between the germline ends. The germline V gene encodes CDR1 SEHNR and CDR2 FQNEAQ (reference sequence). The DNA of the CDR3 is TGTGCCAGCAGCATGGGGCAGGGGACCACTGAAGCTTTCTTT. Translating it yields CASSMGQGTTEAFF.

This chain links TRBV28 with TRBJ2-7; D gene unclear. V was pared by 8 bases and J by 3 bases, with 14 bases between. CDR1 and CDR2 from the germline V gene are MDHEN and SYDVKM. This CDR3 contains 13 residues. The CDR3 coding sequence is TGTGCCAGCCCGCTGGGCCAAAACTACGAGCAGTACTTC. Translated, it gives CASPLGQNYEQYF.

V usage is TRBV6-1 and J usage is TRBJ2-7; 12 bases match TRBD2. V shed 4 bases and J 1 base; nucleotides not matched to a gene: 2. The CDR3 has 15 residues. The germline V gene encodes CDR1 MNHNS and CDR2 SASEGT. The CDR3 spells CASSATSGRSYEQYF. CDR3 bases: TGTGCCAGCAGTGCTACTAGCGGGAGGTCCTACGAGCAGTACTTC.

This clone was seen only once. The V gene is TRBV13, the J gene TRBJ1-2; 10 bases line up with TRBD1. The CDR3 runs to 15 residues. Germline-derived CDR1 and CDR2 are PRHDT and FYEKMQ (reference sequence). V shed 0 bases and J 7 bases; nucleotides not matched to a gene: 5. This CDR3 reads CASSLGDRGRGGYTF. In DNA form, the CDR3 reads TGTGCCAGCAGCTTAGGAGACAGGGGGCGAGGTGGCTACACCTTC.